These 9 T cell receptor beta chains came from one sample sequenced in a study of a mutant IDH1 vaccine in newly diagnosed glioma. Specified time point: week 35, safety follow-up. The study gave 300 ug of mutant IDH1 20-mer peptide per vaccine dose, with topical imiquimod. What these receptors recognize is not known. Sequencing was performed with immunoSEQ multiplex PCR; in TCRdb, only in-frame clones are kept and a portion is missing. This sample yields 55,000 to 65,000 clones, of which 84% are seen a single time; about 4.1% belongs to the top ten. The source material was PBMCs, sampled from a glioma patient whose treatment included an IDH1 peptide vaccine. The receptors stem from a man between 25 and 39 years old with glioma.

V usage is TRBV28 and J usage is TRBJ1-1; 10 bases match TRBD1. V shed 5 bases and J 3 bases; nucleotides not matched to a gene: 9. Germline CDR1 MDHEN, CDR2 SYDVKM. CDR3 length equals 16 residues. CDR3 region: CASSPLTGTGDTEAFF. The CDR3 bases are TGTGCCAGCAGTCCGTTGACCGGGACAGGGGACACTGAAGCTTTCTTT.

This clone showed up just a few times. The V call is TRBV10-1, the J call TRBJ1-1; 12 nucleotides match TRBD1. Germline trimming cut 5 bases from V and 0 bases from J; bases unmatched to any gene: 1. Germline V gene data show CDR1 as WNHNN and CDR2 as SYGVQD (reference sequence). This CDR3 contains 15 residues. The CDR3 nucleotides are TGCGCCAGCAGTTGGGACAGGGGGCTGAACACTGAAGCTTTCTTT. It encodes CASSWDRGLNTEAFF.

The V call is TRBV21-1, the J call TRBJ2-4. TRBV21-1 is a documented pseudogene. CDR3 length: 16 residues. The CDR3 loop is CASSKRHTSAKNIQYF. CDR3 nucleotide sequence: TGTGCCAGCAGCAAAAGGCACACATCTGCCAAAAACATTCAGTACTTC.

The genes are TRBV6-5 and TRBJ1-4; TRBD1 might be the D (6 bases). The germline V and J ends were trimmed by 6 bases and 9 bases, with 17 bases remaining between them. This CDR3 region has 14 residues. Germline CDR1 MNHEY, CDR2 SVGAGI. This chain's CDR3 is CASRRGGLDKKLFF. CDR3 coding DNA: TGTGCCAGCAGGAGGGGGGGCTTGGATAAAAAACTGTTTTTT.

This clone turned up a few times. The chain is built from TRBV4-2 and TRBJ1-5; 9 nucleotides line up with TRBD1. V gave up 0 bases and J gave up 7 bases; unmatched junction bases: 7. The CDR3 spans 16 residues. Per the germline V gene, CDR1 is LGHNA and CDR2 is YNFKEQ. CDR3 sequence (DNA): TGTGCCAGCAGCCAAGATTGGGGACAGGGAAACCAGCCCCAGCATTTT. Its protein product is CASSQDWGQGNQPQHF.

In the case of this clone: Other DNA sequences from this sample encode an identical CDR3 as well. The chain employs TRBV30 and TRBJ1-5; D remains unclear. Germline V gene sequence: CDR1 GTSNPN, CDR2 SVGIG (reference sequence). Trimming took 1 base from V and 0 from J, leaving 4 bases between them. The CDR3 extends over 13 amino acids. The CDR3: CAWSGDSNQPQHF. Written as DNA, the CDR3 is TGTGCCTGGAGTGGGGATAGCAATCAGCCCCAGCATTTT.

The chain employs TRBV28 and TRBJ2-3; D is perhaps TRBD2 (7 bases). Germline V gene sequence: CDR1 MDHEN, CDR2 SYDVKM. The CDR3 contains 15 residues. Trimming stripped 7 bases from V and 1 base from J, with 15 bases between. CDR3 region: CASKRGGSRTDTQYF. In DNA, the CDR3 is TGTGCCAGCAAGCGCGGGGGCTCCCGCACAGATACGCAGTATTTT.

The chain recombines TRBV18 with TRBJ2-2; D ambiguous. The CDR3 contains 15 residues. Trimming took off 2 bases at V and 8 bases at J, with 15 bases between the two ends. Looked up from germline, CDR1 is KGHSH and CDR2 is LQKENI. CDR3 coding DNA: TGTGCCAGCTCACCATTGGGCCCAGCCTCAGGGGAGCTGTTTTTT. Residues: CASSPLGPASGELFF.

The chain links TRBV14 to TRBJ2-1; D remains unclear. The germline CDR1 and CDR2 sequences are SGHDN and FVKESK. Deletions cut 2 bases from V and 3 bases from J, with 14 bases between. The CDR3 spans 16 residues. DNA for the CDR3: TGTGCCAGCAGCCAACCCGGACGGCGACACTACAATGAGCAGTTCTTC. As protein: CASSQPGRRHYNEQFF.